This TCR beta chain is from a study of low-dose radiotherapy and immunotherapy resistance in tumors. Looking at the study overall: Treatment of Cohort 1 consisted of 0.5 Gy per fraction every 2 weeks, adding up to 6.5 Gy. Study patients were administered oral aspirin at 300 mg daily for four cycles from cycle 1 day 1.

Alpha- and beta-chain coverage of first-strand cDNA came from TRAV- and TRBV-specific primers. It was with a constant-region primer and a V-primer adapter that TCRs were amplified over around 19 PCR cycles. TCRdb analysed the reads with MiXCR anew, one entry per CDR3 protein. The sample consists of about 97,000 distinct CDR3 sequences, around 20% of them appearing once. This clonotype came up many times. V lost 1 base to trimming and J lost 5 bases, with 16 bases between them. Per germline, CDR1 SGHDT and CDR2 YYEEEE. This CDR3 region has 15 residues. As for time point: after trial treatment. Described treatment: LDRT plus nivolumab, ipilimumab, low-dose cyclophosphamide and aspirin (RACIN trial).

The source of this sequence is a male donor with prostate cancer. The J gene is TRBJ2-7, the V gene TRBV5-6; D is possibly TRBD1 or TRBD2 (5 bases each). Sequenced material: PBMCs, taken after low-dose radiotherapy plus immunotherapy. CDR3 sequence: CASSLMGDRPDEQYF. The CDR3 region has the DNA TGTGCCAGCAGCTTGATGGGGGACCGTCCCGACGAGCAGTACTTC.